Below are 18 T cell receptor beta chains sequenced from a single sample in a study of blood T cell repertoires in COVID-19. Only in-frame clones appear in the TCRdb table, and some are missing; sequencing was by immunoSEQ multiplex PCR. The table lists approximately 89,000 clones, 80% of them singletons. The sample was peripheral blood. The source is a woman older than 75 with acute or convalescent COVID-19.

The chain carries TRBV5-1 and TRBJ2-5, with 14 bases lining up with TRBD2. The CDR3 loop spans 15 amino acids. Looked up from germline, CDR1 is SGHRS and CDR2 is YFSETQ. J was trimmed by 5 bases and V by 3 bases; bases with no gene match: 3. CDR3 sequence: CASSYGTSGSETQYF. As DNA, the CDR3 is TGCGCCAGCAGCTACGGGACTAGCGGGAGCGAGACCCAGTACTTC.

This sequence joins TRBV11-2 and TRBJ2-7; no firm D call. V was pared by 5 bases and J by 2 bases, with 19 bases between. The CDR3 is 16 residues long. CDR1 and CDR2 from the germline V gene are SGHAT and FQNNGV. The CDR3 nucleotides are TGTGCCAGCAGCCCCTTGACCTCCAGGTACCCCTACGAGCAGTACTTC. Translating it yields CASSPLTSRYPYEQYF.

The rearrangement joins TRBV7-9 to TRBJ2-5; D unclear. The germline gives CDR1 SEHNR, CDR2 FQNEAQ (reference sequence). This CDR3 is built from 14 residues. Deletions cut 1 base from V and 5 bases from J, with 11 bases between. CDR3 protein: CASSLVLGLETQYF. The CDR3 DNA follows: TGTGCCAGCAGCTTAGTCCTGGGCTTGGAGACCCAGTACTTC.

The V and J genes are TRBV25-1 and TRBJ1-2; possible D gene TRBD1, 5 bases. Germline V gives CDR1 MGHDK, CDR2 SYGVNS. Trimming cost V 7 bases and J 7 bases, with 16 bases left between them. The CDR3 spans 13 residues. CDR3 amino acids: CASKSYTGAGYTF. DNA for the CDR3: TGTGCCAGCAAGAGTTACACAGGCGCTGGCTACACCTTC.

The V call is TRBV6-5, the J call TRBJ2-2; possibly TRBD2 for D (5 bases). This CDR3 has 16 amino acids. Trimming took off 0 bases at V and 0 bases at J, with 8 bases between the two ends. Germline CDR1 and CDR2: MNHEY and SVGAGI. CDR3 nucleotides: TGTGCCAGCAGTTACTCCGGACTTTCGAACACCGGGGAGCTGTTTTTT. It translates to CASSYSGLSNTGELFF.

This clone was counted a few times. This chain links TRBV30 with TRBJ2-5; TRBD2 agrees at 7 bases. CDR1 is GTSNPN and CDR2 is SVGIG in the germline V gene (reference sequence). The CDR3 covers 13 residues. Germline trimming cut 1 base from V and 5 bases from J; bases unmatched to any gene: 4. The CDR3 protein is CAWSGGGRETQYF. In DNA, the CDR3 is TGTGCCTGGAGTGGGGGGGGACGGGAGACCCAGTACTTC. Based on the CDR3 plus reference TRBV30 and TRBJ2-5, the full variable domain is SQTIHQWPATLVQPVGSPLSLECTVEGTSNPNLYWYRQAAGRGLQLLFYSVGIGQISSEVPQNLSASRPQDRQFILSSKKLLLSDSGFYLCAWSGGGRETQYFGPGTRLLVL.

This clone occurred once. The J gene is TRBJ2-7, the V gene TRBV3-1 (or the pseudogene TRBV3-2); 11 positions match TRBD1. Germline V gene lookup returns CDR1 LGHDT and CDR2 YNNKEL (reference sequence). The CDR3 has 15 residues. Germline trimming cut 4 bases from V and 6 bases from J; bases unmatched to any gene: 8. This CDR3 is CASSPGGTGGFEQYF. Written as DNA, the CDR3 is TGTGCCAGCAGCCCCGGCGGGACAGGGGGGTTCGAGCAGTACTTC.

CDR3 sequence reads: CASSYSEAGAADTQYF. The CDR3 DNA sequence: TGTGCCAGCAGTTACTCTGAGGCAGGGGCGGCAGATACGCAGTATTTT. The chain employs TRBV6-5 and TRBJ2-3; a weak D match, TRBD1 (6 bases). Germline-derived CDR1 and CDR2 are MNHEY and SVGAGI. The V and J ends lost 0 bases and 4 bases respectively, with 14 bases between them. This CDR3 spans 16 amino acids.

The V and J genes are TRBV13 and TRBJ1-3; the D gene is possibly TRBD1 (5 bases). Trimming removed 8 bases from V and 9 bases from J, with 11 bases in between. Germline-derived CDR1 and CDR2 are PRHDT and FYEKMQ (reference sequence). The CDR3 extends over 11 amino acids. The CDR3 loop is CASRSGGTIYF. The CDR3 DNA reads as TGTGCCAGCCGATCGGGGGGCACCATATATTTT.

CDR3 region: CATSDLTRAREQYF. The CDR3 region has the DNA TGTGCCACCAGTGATTTGACTAGGGCTCGTGAGCAGTACTTC. The V and J genes are TRBV24-1 and TRBJ2-7, with a tentative D call TRBD2 (5 bases). V shed 0 bases and J shed 7 bases, with 12 bases lying between them. Germline V gene sequence: CDR1 KGHDR, CDR2 SFDVKD. The CDR3 consists of 14 residues.

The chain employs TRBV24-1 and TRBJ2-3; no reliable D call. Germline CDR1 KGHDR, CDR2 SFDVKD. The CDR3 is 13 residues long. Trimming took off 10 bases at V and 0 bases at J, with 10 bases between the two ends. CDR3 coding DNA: TGTGCCACGTCGAGCCCCAGCACAGATACGCAGTATTTT. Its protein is CATSSPSTDTQYF.

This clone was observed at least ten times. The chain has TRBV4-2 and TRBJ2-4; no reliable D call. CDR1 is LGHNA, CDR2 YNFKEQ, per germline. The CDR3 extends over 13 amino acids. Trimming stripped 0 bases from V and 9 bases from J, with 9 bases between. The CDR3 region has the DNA TGTGCCAGCAGCCAAGATACTCGAGGCATTCAGTACTTC. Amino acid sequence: CASSQDTRGIQYF.

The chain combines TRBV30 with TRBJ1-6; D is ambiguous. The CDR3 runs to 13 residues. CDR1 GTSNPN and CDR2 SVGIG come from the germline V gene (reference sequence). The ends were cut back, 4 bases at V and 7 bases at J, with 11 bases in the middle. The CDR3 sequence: CAWNFVRNSPLHF. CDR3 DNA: TGTGCCTGGAACTTCGTCAGGAATTCACCCCTCCACTTT.

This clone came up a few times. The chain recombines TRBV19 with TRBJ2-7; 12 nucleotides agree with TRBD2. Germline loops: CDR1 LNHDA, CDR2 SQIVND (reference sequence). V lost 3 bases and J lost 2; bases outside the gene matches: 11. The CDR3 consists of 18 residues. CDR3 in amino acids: CASSMTGTSGQSPYEQYF. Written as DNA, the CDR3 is TGTGCCAGTAGTATGACCGGGACTAGCGGGCAGAGCCCCTACGAGCAGTACTTC.

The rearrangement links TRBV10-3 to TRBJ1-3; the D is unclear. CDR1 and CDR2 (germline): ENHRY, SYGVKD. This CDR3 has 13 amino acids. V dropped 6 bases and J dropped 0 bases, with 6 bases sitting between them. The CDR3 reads CAIRAISGNTIYF. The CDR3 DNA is TGTGCCATCAGGGCCATCTCTGGAAACACCATATATTTT.

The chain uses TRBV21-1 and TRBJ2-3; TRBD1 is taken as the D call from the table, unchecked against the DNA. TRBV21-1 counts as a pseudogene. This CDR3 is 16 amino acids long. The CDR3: CASRARQGRRGDTQYF. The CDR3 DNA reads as TGTGCCAGCAGAGCGCGACAGGGCCGCCGGGGGGATACGCAGTATTTT.

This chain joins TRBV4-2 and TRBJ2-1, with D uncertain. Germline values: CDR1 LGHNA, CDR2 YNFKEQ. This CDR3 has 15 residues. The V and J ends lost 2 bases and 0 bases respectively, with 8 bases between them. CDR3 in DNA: TGTGCCAGCAGCCAACCACAGAGCTCCTACAATGAGCAGTTCTTC. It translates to CASSQPQSSYNEQFF.

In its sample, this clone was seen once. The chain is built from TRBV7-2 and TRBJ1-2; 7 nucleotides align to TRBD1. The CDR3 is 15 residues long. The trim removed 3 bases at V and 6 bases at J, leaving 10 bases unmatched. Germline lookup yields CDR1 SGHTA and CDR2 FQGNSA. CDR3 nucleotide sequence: TGTGCCAGCAGCTTTCCGGGACAGCTACTCAATGGCTACACCTTC. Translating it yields CASSFPGQLLNGYTF.